This paragraph reports one T cell receptor beta chain. The PCR had 60 Vbeta and 13 Jbeta primers. Some clones are missing from TCRdb's copy, which holds only in-frame ones; the method was immunoSEQ multiplex PCR. The table includes 110,000 or so clones, roughly 70% detected once. There are 15 residues in the CDR3. Germline V CDR1 and CDR2: LNHDA, SQIVND (reference sequence). With 3 bases removed from V and 4 bases from J, the gap between germline ends came to 16 bases. These data are taken from a study of cytomegalovirus exposure and HLA in healthy donors. The V call is TRBV19, the J call TRBJ2-7; D remains ambiguous. Sequenced material: PBMCs. The clonotype comes from a man between 35 and 55 years old in good health and CMV-seronegative. The CDR3 protein is CASSIWAGAWYEQYF. DNA for the CDR3: TGTGCCAGTAGTATCTGGGCTGGCGCCTGGTACGAGCAGTACTTC.